This is a list of T cell receptor beta chains from one sample in a study. A single record per CDR3 protein comes from TCRdb applying MiXCR to the RT-PCR reads. The table has more than 600,000 distinct CDR3 sequences, 14% seen once. The source material was memory CD4+ T cells from blood. These receptor sequences come from a female donor in good health, serving as a healthy control. CDR3s include the opening cysteine and the closing phenylalanine or tryptophan. D genes are given only for firm matches. Size is omitted from some rows. Given values are once, few, many or a class for expanded clones.

j_gene: TRBJ1-4
d_gene: -
v_gene: TRBV11-2
abundance: -
CDR3aa: CASSLVVSAKLFF
CDR3nt: TGTGCCAGCAGCTTAGTGGTTAGTGCAAAACTGTTTTTT

j_gene: TRBJ1-4
d_gene: -
v_gene: TRBV5-5
abundance: -
CDR3aa: CASSLLFGYEKLFF
CDR3nt: TGTGCCAGCAGCTTGTTGTTCGGGTACGAAAAACTGTTTTTT

j_gene: TRBJ2-4
d_gene: -
v_gene: TRBV5-8
abundance: many
CDR3aa: CASSLDWGAKNIQYF
CDR3nt: TGTGCCAGCAGCTTGGACTGGGGGGCCAAAAACATTCAGTACTTC

j_gene: TRBJ2-7
d_gene: TRBD1
v_gene: TRBV5-1
abundance: few
CDR3aa: CASSETGTGPYEQYF
CDR3nt: TGCGCCAGCAGCGAGACCGGGACAGGGCCCTACGAGCAGTACTTC

j_gene: TRBJ2-7
d_gene: TRBD2
v_gene: TRBV6-2/TRBV6-3
abundance: few
CDR3aa: CASRYTSGEQYF
CDR3nt: TGTGCCAGCAGGTACACTAGCGGCGAGCAGTACTTC

j_gene: TRBJ2-7
d_gene: -
v_gene: TRBV10-3
abundance: -
CDR3aa: CAISESRDDYEQYF
CDR3nt: TGTGCCATCAGTGAGTCGAGGGACGACTACGAGCAGTACTTC

j_gene: TRBJ2-7
d_gene: -
v_gene: TRBV5-1
abundance: few
CDR3aa: CASSLDGGATEEQYF
CDR3nt: TGCGCCAGCAGCTTGGATGGGGGAGCCACGGAAGAGCAGTACTTC

j_gene: TRBJ2-7
d_gene: -
v_gene: TRBV21-1
abundance: -
CDR3aa: CASSRGFDEQYF
CDR3nt: TGTGCCAGCAGCAGGGGATTCGACGAGCAGTACTTC

j_gene: TRBJ2-3
d_gene: TRBD1
v_gene: TRBV10-3
abundance: many
CDR3aa: CAIRPGTGIDTQYF
CDR3nt: TGTGCCATCAGACCCGGGACAGGGATCGATACGCAGTATTTT

j_gene: TRBJ1-2
d_gene: -
v_gene: TRBV30
abundance: -
CDR3aa: CAWSGTSNYGYTF
CDR3nt: TGTGCCTGGAGTGGTACGAGCAACTATGGCTACACCTTC

j_gene: TRBJ1-2
d_gene: -
v_gene: TRBV7-2
abundance: few
CDR3aa: CASSRVRGFYNYGYTF
CDR3nt: TGTGCCAGCAGCCGAGTTAGGGGTTTTTATAACTATGGCTACACCTTC

j_gene: TRBJ2-7
d_gene: -
v_gene: TRBV10-3
abundance: many
CDR3aa: CAISPPEREQYF
CDR3nt: TGTGCCATCAGTCCCCCGGAGCGCGAGCAGTACTTC

j_gene: TRBJ2-2
d_gene: -
v_gene: TRBV5-1
abundance: few
CDR3aa: CASSFQRTGELFF
CDR3nt: TGCGCCAGCAGCTTCCAACGCACCGGGGAGCTGTTTTTT

j_gene: TRBJ2-7
d_gene: TRBD2
v_gene: TRBV24-1
abundance: -
CDR3aa: CATSDPGTSGYEQYF
CDR3nt: TGTGCCACCAGTGACCCCGGGACTAGCGGCTACGAGCAGTACTTC

j_gene: TRBJ1-2
d_gene: -
v_gene: TRBV7-2
abundance: -
CDR3aa: CASSDKPGTTYGYTF
CDR3nt: TGTGCCAGCAGCGACAAACCCGGGACAACCTATGGCTACACCTTC

j_gene: TRBJ1-2
d_gene: -
v_gene: TRBV3-1
abundance: -
CDR3aa: CASSQDSAGSYGYTF
CDR3nt: TGTGCCAGCAGCCAAGATTCGGCAGGGAGCTATGGCTACACCTTC

j_gene: TRBJ2-1
d_gene: TRBD2
v_gene: TRBV7-2
abundance: many
CDR3aa: CASSLASSGGRNEQFF
CDR3nt: TGTGCCAGCAGCTTGGCGTCTAGCGGGGGCCGCAATGAGCAGTTCTTC

j_gene: TRBJ2-3
d_gene: -
v_gene: TRBV10-2
abundance: few
CDR3aa: CASRGRVTDTQYF
CDR3nt: TGCGCCAGCAGGGGAAGAGTCACAGATACGCAGTATTTT

j_gene: TRBJ1-6
d_gene: -
v_gene: TRBV24-1
abundance: -
CDR3aa: CATSDLIRPPLHF
CDR3nt: TGTGCCACCAGTGATTTAATCCGACCACCCCTCCACTTT

j_gene: TRBJ2-7
d_gene: TRBD2
v_gene: TRBV7-2
abundance: many
CDR3aa: CASRISPAGGHEQYF
CDR3nt: TGTGCCAGCAGAATCAGCCCTGCGGGAGGACACGAGCAGTACTTC

j_gene: TRBJ1-1
d_gene: -
v_gene: TRBV10-3
abundance: -
CDR3aa: CAIKGQMNTEAFF
CDR3nt: TGTGCCATCAAGGGGCAGATGAACACTGAAGCTTTCTTT

j_gene: TRBJ1-2
d_gene: -
v_gene: TRBV20-1
abundance: many
CDR3aa: CSARAFGSYYGYTF
CDR3nt: TGCAGTGCTAGAGCATTCGGCAGCTACTATGGCTACACCTTC

j_gene: TRBJ2-1
d_gene: TRBD1
v_gene: TRBV7-3
abundance: -
CDR3aa: CASSSLQGPGEQFF
CDR3nt: TGTGCCAGCAGCTCCCTACAGGGGCCTGGTGAGCAGTTCTTC

j_gene: TRBJ1-4
d_gene: -
v_gene: TRBV28
abundance: -
CDR3aa: CASRGGTANNEKLFF
CDR3nt: TGTGCCAGCAGAGGTGGGACGGCCAACAATGAAAAACTGTTTTTT

j_gene: TRBJ2-3
d_gene: TRBD1
v_gene: TRBV7-3
abundance: -
CDR3aa: CASSSRGQGVGTDTQYF
CDR3nt: TGTGCCAGCAGCTCCCGGGGACAGGGTGTCGGCACAGATACGCAGTATTTT

j_gene: TRBJ1-5
d_gene: TRBD1
v_gene: TRBV4-3
abundance: few
CDR3aa: CASSQEYRDRATQPQHF
CDR3nt: TGCGCCAGCAGCCAAGAATACCGGGACAGGGCGACTCAGCCCCAGCATTTT

j_gene: TRBJ1-2
d_gene: -
v_gene: TRBV4-3
abundance: few
CDR3aa: CASSQAGHGYTF
CDR3nt: TGCGCCAGCAGCCAAGCAGGGCATGGCTACACCTTC

j_gene: TRBJ2-1
d_gene: -
v_gene: TRBV5-1
abundance: many
CDR3aa: CASSLGGSRPNEQFF
CDR3nt: TGCGCCAGCAGCTTGGGGGGTAGTCGCCCCAATGAGCAGTTCTTC

j_gene: TRBJ1-2
d_gene: -
v_gene: TRBV3-1
abundance: few
CDR3aa: CASSLSRASGYTF
CDR3nt: TGTGCCAGCAGCCTCAGCAGGGCAAGTGGCTACACCTTC

j_gene: TRBJ2-7
d_gene: TRBD1
v_gene: TRBV27
abundance: few
CDR3aa: CASSFGQGDYEQYF
CDR3nt: TGTGCCAGCAGTTTTGGACAGGGGGATTACGAGCAGTACTTC

j_gene: TRBJ2-3
d_gene: -
v_gene: TRBV2
abundance: -
CDR3aa: CASSESGVGTDTQYF
CDR3nt: TGTGCCAGCAGTGAGTCGGGGGTTGGCACAGATACGCAGTATTTT

j_gene: TRBJ1-5
d_gene: -
v_gene: TRBV5-1
abundance: many
CDR3aa: CASSFSGPRDEPQHF
CDR3nt: TGCGCCAGCAGCTTTTCCGGGCCTCGGGACGAGCCCCAGCATTTT

j_gene: TRBJ1-5
d_gene: -
v_gene: TRBV20-1
abundance: few
CDR3aa: CSASSAPWGAVDQPQHF
CDR3nt: TGCAGTGCTAGTTCAGCCCCTTGGGGGGCAGTGGATCAGCCCCAGCATTTT

j_gene: TRBJ1-2
d_gene: -
v_gene: TRBV6-5
abundance: -
CDR3aa: CASSPLLRRGGYTF
CDR3nt: TGTGCCAGCAGCCCTTTGCTCCGTAGGGGGGGCTACACCTTC

j_gene: TRBJ1-1
d_gene: TRBD1
v_gene: TRBV27
abundance: -
CDR3aa: CASRLTGENTEAFF
CDR3nt: TGTGCCAGCAGGCTAACAGGGGAGAACACTGAAGCTTTCTTT

j_gene: TRBJ1-1
d_gene: TRBD1
v_gene: TRBV5-6
abundance: few
CDR3aa: CASSPSGTGMDTEAFF
CDR3nt: TGTGCCAGCAGCCCTTCCGGGACAGGGATGGACACTGAAGCTTTCTTT

j_gene: TRBJ1-1
d_gene: TRBD1
v_gene: TRBV7-9
abundance: once
CDR3aa: CASSPRGQVNTEAFF
CDR3nt: TGTGCCAGCAGCCCTAGGGGACAGGTGAACACTGAAGCTTTCTTT

j_gene: TRBJ2-1
d_gene: -
v_gene: TRBV28
abundance: few
CDR3aa: CASSIRPLGEQFF
CDR3nt: TGTGCCAGCAGCATTAGGCCCCTCGGTGAGCAGTTCTTC

j_gene: TRBJ2-1
d_gene: -
v_gene: TRBV5-6
abundance: -
CDR3aa: CASSLGPLQGDEQFF
CDR3nt: TGTGCCAGCAGCTTGGGACCACTACAGGGTGACGAGCAGTTCTTC

j_gene: TRBJ2-5
d_gene: TRBD1
v_gene: TRBV27
abundance: few
CDR3aa: CASKGAGLETQYF
CDR3nt: TGTGCCAGCAAGGGGGCTGGATTGGAGACCCAGTACTTC

j_gene: TRBJ2-3
d_gene: -
v_gene: TRBV10-3
abundance: many
CDR3aa: CAISGSGSASTDTQYF
CDR3nt: TGTGCCATCAGTGGTTCGGGCTCGGCGAGCACAGATACGCAGTATTTT